The TCR beta chain under discussion was sequenced for a study of cytomegalovirus exposure and HLA in healthy donors. V was pared by 0 bases and J by 0 bases, with 9 bases between. The CDR3 totals 15 residues. Germline V gene lookup returns CDR1 SGDLS and CDR2 YYNGEE. This PCR relied on a set of 60 Vbeta primers and 13 Jbeta primers. Libraries were prepared by immunoSEQ multiplex PCR; TCRdb keeps only in-frame clonotypes and omits some of them. The sample has 150,000 to 200,000 clones, roughly 80% seen once. This TCR came from a woman aged 40 to 50 in good health and CMV-seronegative. Sequenced: PBMCs. The gene calls are TRBV9 and TRBJ1-2; D gene ambiguous. The CDR3 coding sequence is TGTGCCAGCAGCGTAGCTGGTAGAACTAACTATGGCTACACCTTC. Protein product: CASSVAGRTNYGYTF.